This T cell receptor beta chain appears in the sequencing data of a study of blood T cell repertoires in COVID-19 (dated by TCRdb to 2018 to 2021). Background on the whole study: Samples from collaborators originated in the United States, Italy and Spain and spanned both the acute and convalescent phases of COVID-19. The dataset comprised deeply sampled blood TCRbeta repertoires from subjects exposed to, actively infected with, or recovered from COVID-19. Sample metadata almost always included a de-identified subject ID, COVID-19 status, age in years and sex. A freely available public database, intended as a resource for researchers studying the immune response to SARS-CoV-2, is where the repertoires were released. Samples were obtained from the ongoing ImmuneRACE study (first 160 participants) and from 1,254 subjects provided by 6 global collaborators. Where available, HLA class I and class II types were obtained from metadata supplied by the sample provider rather than from assay-based typing. The material from the prospective study consisted of cDNA or gDNA derived from T cells, B-cell-depleted T cells, or PBMCs.

Worth noting for this clone: Its antigen is currently not known. No base quality information exists; no much larger clone differs at one position.

The immunoSEQ Assay, a bias-controlled multiplex PCR, was used to amplify TCRbeta CDR3 regions from genomic DNA. The authors' analysis ran thus. Nucleated cell counts per sample were estimated from amplification of reference gene primers within the assay. To quantify the absolute abundance of each unique TCRbeta CDR3 rearrangement, sequence reads were collapsed and filtered. For each sample, productive Simpson clonality was calculated as the square root of Simpson's diversity index over productive rearrangements. In its TCRdb copy, this immuneACCESS table keeps in-frame sequences only and misses some clones. Where compared with another copy, unresolved V genes explain less than half of these, and the others have no known cause. The D gene and trimming were derived from the DNA, and the V and J assignments and clone size from that table. The sample contains some 180,000 clones, roughly 79% of them found a single time. The leading ten clones occupy less than 15% of the sample.

Via the germline V gene, CDR1 is MNHNS and CDR2 SASEGT. Including cysteine and phenylalanine, the CDR3 has 14 amino acids. The CDR3 DNA has 42 bases and is translated from base 1. Trimming removed 2 bases from V and 2 bases from J, leaving 10 bases between the germline ends. One collaborating source in Seattle enrolled patients while the patients were actively infected and followed the patients over time throughout the course of disease. Each collaborating institution followed its own protocols to collect whole blood in K2EDTA tubes. For TCRbeta analysis, collaborator samples were shipped as frozen whole blood, as isolated PBMCs, or as DNA extracted from either sample type. Findings and caveats that apply to the study as a whole: How much clinical and demographic metadata was included differed by source and by participant, and the metadata was provided uncurated.

This receptor was identified in a woman older than 75 with COVID-19, enrolled during active disease. The sample was peripheral blood. Recombination joined TRBV6-1 with TRBJ2-7; the D gene lacks a confident call. This receptor has the CDR3 CASSERAFPYEQYF. The DNA sequence is given as TGTGCCAGCAGTGAACGAGCTTTCCCCTACGAGCAGTACTTC.